Listed below are T cell receptor beta chains from one sample, sequenced in a study of CD8 T cells in Susac syndrome. TCRdb ran MiXCR on the immunoSEQ multiplex PCR reads and lists one entry per CDR3 protein. Among some 110,000 distinct CDR3 sequences listed, 85% to 95% were seen once. The sample was CD8+ T cells from PBMCs. The receptors were sampled from a human donor with Susac syndrome. CDR3s include the opening cysteine and the closing phenylalanine or tryptophan. D genes are given only for firm matches. Where a row states a size, it is once, few, many or the class of an expanded clone; other rows omit it.

abundance | j_gene | v_gene | d_gene | len | CDR3nt | CDR3aa
. | TRBJ2-6 | TRBV29-1 | . | 14 | TGCAGCGTTGAAAGGGAGTCCGGGGCCAACGTCCTGACTTTC | CSVERESGANVLTF
. | TRBJ2-5 | TRBV12-3/TRBV12-4 | . | 12 | TGTGCCAGCAGCCCAGGGCGAGAGACCCAGTACTTC | CASSPGRETQYF
. | TRBJ2-3 | TRBV4-3 | . | 12 | TGCGCCAGCAGCCAAGCCGGAGATACGCAGTATTTT | CASSQAGDTQYF
. | TRBJ1-1 | TRBV12-3/TRBV12-4 | . | 13 | TGTGCCAGCAGGGATCCCGAAGGCACTGAAGCTTTCTTT | CASRDPEGTEAFF
. | TRBJ2-2 | TRBV20-1 | TRBD2 | 15 | TGCAGTGCTAGAGATCTAGCGGGGGACACCGGGGAGCTGTTTTTT | CSARDLAGDTGELFF
once | TRBJ2-3 | TRBV9 | . | 15 | TGTGCCAGCAGCGAGGCGGGGGCCACCGCAGATACGCAGTATTTT | CASSEAGATADTQYF
. | TRBJ2-5 | TRBV3-1 | TRBD2 | 16 | TGTGCCAGCAGCCACCTTAATAGCGGGGTAGGGGAGACCCAGTACTTC | CASSHLNSGVGETQYF
. | TRBJ2-7 | TRBV11-2 | . | 13 | TGTGCCAGCAGCTTAAGGGCAGGCGGCGAGCAGTACTTC | CASSLRAGGEQYF
once | TRBJ1-2 | TRBV20-1 | . | 13 | TGCAGTGCTAGAAACCGGACAGACTATGGCTACACCTTC | CSARNRTDYGYTF
. | TRBJ2-5 | TRBV9 | . | 16 | TGTGCCAGCAGCCCCAAGGCCTTTGCGGGGGCAGAGACCCAGTACTTC | CASSPKAFAGAETQYF
. | TRBJ2-5 | TRBV30 | TRBD2 | 17 | TGTGCCTGGAGCCACGGGACTAGCGGGGGGTACAAAGAGACCCAGTACTTC | CAWSHGTSGGYKETQYF
. | TRBJ2-2 | TRBV6-2/TRBV6-3 | . | 12 | TGTGCCACTTCCCAGAACACCGGGGAGCTGTTTTTT | CATSQNTGELFF
. | TRBJ2-1 | TRBV3-1 | . | 16 | TGTGCCAGCAGCCAATCCTCTCTGCAGGCTTACAATGAGCAGTTCTTC | CASSQSSLQAYNEQFF
. | TRBJ2-5 | TRBV4-1 | TRBD2 | 17 | TGCGCCAGCAGCCAAAGACTAGCGGGGGACCTTCCAGAGACCCAGTACTTC | CASSQRLAGDLPETQYF
. | TRBJ2-7 | TRBV5-4 | TRBD2 | 17 | TGTGCCAGCAGCATTATTAGCGGGGTCGGGTCCTCCTACGAGCAGTACTTC | CASSIISGVGSSYEQYF
. | TRBJ2-7 | TRBV29-1 | TRBD1 | 13 | TGCAGCGTTGAAGAACAGGGGCCCTACGAGCAGTACTTC | CSVEEQGPYEQYF
. | TRBJ1-2 | TRBV4-3 | . | 16 | TGCGCCAGCAGCCAAGATCGGGGGGGCGCGGACTATGGCTACACCTTC | CASSQDRGGADYGYTF
. | TRBJ2-5 | TRBV5-4 | TRBD2 | 15 | TGTGCCAGCAGCTTTTACGGGGGGTCCCAAGAGACCCAGTACTTC | CASSFYGGSQETQYF
. | TRBJ2-7 | TRBV4-1 | . | 14 | TGCGCCAGCAGCCCCAGAGACGGGGGCTACGAGCAGTACTTC | CASSPRDGGYEQYF
. | TRBJ1-1 | TRBV14 | . | 13 | TGTGCCAGCAGCCTCGTGGGTAAGCTGGAAGCTTTCTTT | CASSLVGKLEAFF
. | TRBJ2-7 | TRBV19 | TRBD2 | 14 | TGTGCCAGTAGCGTTGGGGGGGTATCCTACGAGCAGTACTTC | CASSVGGVSYEQYF
. | TRBJ2-1 | TRBV11-3 | TRBD2 | 16 | TGTGCCAGCAGCCCACCGGGACTAGCGTCTCACAATGAGCAGTTCTTC | CASSPPGLASHNEQFF
. | TRBJ1-6 | TRBV19 | . | 15 | TGTGCCAGTAGTTTTGAGTGGGGGGGGTCGTCACCCCTCCACTTT | CASSFEWGGSSPLHF
. | TRBJ2-1 | TRBV29-1 | TRBD2 | 14 | TGCAGCGTTGAGTCTAGCGGAGGATACAATGAGCAGTTCTTC | CSVESSGGYNEQFF
. | TRBJ2-7 | TRBV7-9 | . | 14 | TGTGCCAGCAGCGATAGTTCTCTACCTTACGAGCAGTACTTC | CASSDSSLPYEQYF
. | TRBJ2-5 | TRBV27 | . | 13 | TGTGCCAGCAGTCCCCGGGACACCCCGACCCAGTACTTC | CASSPRDTPTQYF
. | TRBJ2-1 | TRBV7-6 | TRBD1 | 17 | TGTGCCAGCAGCTATTTTCGGACAGGGAGCTCCTACAATGAGCAGTTCTTC | CASSYFRTGSSYNEQFF
. | TRBJ1-4 | TRBV12-3/TRBV12-4 | TRBD1 | 14 | TGTGCCAGCAGACTTGGACAGGGGAATGAAAAACTGTTTTTT | CASRLGQGNEKLFF
. | TRBJ2-2 | TRBV4-1 | TRBD1 | 14 | TGCGCCAGCAGCCAAGAGGGGACAGCTAGGGAGCTGTTTTTT | CASSQEGTARELFF
. | TRBJ2-7 | TRBV7-9 | TRBD1 | 13 | TGTGCCACCACGGACGGACAGGGATACGAGCAGTACTTC | CATTDGQGYEQYF
. | TRBJ2-1 | TRBV29-1 | . | 14 | TGCAGCGTTGAAGAGCGGAAACACTACAATGAGCAGTTCTTC | CSVEERKHYNEQFF
. | TRBJ1-1 | TRBV9 | . | 13 | TGTGCCAGCAGCGTAGATGCGGGAACTGAAGCTTTCTTT | CASSVDAGTEAFF
. | TRBJ2-7 | TRBV5-4 | TRBD1 | 14 | TGTGCCAGCAGCATCGGGACAGGTCCCTACGAGCAGTACTTC | CASSIGTGPYEQYF
. | TRBJ2-1 | TRBV7-9 | . | 15 | TGTGCCAGCACCCTCGGAGTAGCCTTATACAATGAGCAGTTCTTC | CASTLGVALYNEQFF
. | TRBJ2-2 | TRBV14 | . | 13 | TGTGCCAGCAGTGAGAGAATCACCGGGGAGCTGTTTTTT | CASSERITGELFF
. | TRBJ2-2 | TRBV29-1 | . | 13 | TGCAGCGCACGGATAGGGAGCACCGGGGAGCTGTTTTTT | CSARIGSTGELFF
. | TRBJ1-4 | TRBV27 | . | 11 | TGTGCCAGCAGTTTACGCGGAAAACTGTTTTTT | CASSLRGKLFF
. | TRBJ2-7 | TRBV18 | TRBD1 | 13 | TGTGCCAGCTCAACACAGGGGTACTACGAGCAGTACTTC | CASSTQGYYEQYF
once | TRBJ2-7 | TRBV7-9 | TRBD1 | 15 | TGTGCCAGCAGCTCCTCCGGGACAGGGGGGCACGAGCAGTACTTC | CASSSSGTGGHEQYF
. | TRBJ2-7 | TRBV5-6 | . | 13 | TGTGCCAGCAGCTTGGGCAGCACTGACGAGCAGTACTTC | CASSLGSTDEQYF
. | TRBJ2-1 | TRBV20-1 | . | 11 | TGCAGTGCTAGTAAAGGGAGTGAGCAGTTCTTC | CSASKGSEQFF
. | TRBJ2-2 | TRBV20-1 | . | 11 | TGCAGTGCTCGCGTGTCCGGGGAGCTGTTTTTT | CSARVSGELFF
. | TRBJ2-5 | TRBV7-2 | . | 13 | TGTGCCAGCAGTCTTTGGGGCAGGGAGACCCAGTACTTC | CASSLWGRETQYF
. | TRBJ1-5 | TRBV7-8 | . | 17 | TGTGCCAGCAGCTTAGGGGGCCGGACAAGTAGCAATCAGCCCCAGCATTTT | CASSLGGRTSSNQPQHF
. | TRBJ2-1 | TRBV4-2 | . | 13 | TGTGCCAGCAGCCAAGTCTTGAGGGATGAGCAGTTCTTC | CASSQVLRDEQFF
once | TRBJ2-3 | TRBV7-8 | . | 15 | TGTGCCAGCAGCTTAGCTCTCGGAGTCTCAGATACGCAGTATTTT | CASSLALGVSDTQYF
. | TRBJ2-3 | TRBV12-3/TRBV12-4 | . | 10 | TGTGCCAGCATGGCAGATACGCAGTATTTT | CASMADTQYF
. | TRBJ1-6 | TRBV6-5 | . | 13 | TGTGCCAGCAGTTACTCATATAATTCACCCCTCCACTTT | CASSYSYNSPLHF
. | TRBJ2-1 | TRBV27 | . | 14 | TGTGCCAGCAGTTCCCAGATACAGGGAAGCCTGCAGTTCTTC | CASSSQIQGSLQFF
. | TRBJ1-1 | TRBV20-1 | TRBD1 | 14 | TGCAGTGCTAGGACAGACAGGGCATACGCTGAAGCTTTCTTT | CSARTDRAYAEAFF
. | TRBJ2-1 | TRBV7-9 | . | 16 | TGTGCCAGCAGCTTAGCGCAGGGGAGCTCCTACAATGAGCAGTTCTTC | CASSLAQGSSYNEQFF
. | TRBJ2-3 | TRBV4-1 | . | 17 | TGCGCCAGCAGCCAAGTCGGCACGGGGGAGACCAAGGATACGCAGTATTTT | CASSQVGTGETKDTQYF
. | TRBJ1-2 | TRBV11-2 | . | 14 | TGTGCCAGCAGCTTAAGGATCGTGGTCTATGGCTACACCTTC | CASSLRIVVYGYTF